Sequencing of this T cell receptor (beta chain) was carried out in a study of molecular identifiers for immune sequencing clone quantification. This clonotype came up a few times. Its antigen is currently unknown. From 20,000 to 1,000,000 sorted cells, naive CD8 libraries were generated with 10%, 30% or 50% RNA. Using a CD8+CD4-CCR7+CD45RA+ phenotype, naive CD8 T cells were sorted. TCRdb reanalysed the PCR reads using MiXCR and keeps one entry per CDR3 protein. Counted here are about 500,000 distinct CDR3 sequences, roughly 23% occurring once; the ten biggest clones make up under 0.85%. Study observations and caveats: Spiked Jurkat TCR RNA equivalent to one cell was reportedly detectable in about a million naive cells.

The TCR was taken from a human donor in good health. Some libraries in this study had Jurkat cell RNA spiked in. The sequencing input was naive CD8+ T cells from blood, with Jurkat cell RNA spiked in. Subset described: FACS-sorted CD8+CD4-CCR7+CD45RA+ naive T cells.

The CDR3: CASSLSRGGYEQYF. The DNA for the CDR3 is TGTGCCAGCAGTTTATCGCGCGGGGGGTACGAGCAGTACTTC. V is TRBV27 and J is TRBJ2-7; 8 bases map to TRBD2. CDR3 size: 14 residues. V lost 0 bases and J lost 4; bases outside the gene matches: 2. CDR1 is MNHEY, CDR2 SMNVEV, per germline (reference sequence).